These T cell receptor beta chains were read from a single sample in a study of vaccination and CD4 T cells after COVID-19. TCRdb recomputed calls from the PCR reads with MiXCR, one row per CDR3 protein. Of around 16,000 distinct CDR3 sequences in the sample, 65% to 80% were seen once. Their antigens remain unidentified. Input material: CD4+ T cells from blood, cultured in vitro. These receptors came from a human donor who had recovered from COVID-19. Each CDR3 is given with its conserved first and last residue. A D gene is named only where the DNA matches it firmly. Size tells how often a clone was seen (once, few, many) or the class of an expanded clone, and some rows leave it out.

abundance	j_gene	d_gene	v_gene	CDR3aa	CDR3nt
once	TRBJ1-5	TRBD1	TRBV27	CASSPDREFIRPQHF	TGTGCCAGCAGCCCGGACAGGGAGTTCATTCGGCCCCAGCATTTT
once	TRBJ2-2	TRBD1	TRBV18	CASSPKTGVGNTGELFF	TGTGCCAGCTCACCGAAAACAGGGGTCGGCAACACCGGGGAGCTGTTTTTT
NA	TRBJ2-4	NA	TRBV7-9	CASSLDRNIQYF	TGTGCCAGCAGCTTGGACAGAAACATTCAGTACTTC
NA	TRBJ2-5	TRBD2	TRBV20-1	CSARDRWASGNKETQYF	TGCAGTGCTAGAGATCGTTGGGCTAGCGGGAACAAAGAGACCCAGTACTTC
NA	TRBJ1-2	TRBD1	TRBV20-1	CSARAGQAGYGYTF	TGCAGTGCTAGAGCGGGACAGGCGGGCTATGGCTACACCTTC
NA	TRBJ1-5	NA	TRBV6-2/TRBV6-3	CASSPWRTPRTANSNQPQHF	TGTGCCAGCAGTCCGTGGAGGACCCCAAGGACAGCAAATAGCAATCAGCCCCAGCATTTT
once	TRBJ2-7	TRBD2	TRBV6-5	CASSYGGLAGAYEQYF	TGTGCCAGCAGTTACGGAGGACTAGCGGGAGCCTACGAGCAGTACTTC